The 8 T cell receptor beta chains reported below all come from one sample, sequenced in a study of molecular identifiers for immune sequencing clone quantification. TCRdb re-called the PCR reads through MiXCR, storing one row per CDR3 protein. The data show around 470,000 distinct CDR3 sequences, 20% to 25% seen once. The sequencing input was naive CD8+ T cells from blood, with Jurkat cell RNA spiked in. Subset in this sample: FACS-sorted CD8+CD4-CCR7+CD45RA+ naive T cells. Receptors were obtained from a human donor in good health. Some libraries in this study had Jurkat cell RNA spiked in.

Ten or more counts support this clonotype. CDR3 sequence: CAWSAQGDTQYF. The CDR3, as DNA: TGTGCCTGGAGTGCGCAGGGGGATACGCAGTATTTT. J is TRBJ2-3 and V is TRBV30; perhaps TRBD1 as D (6 bases). The CDR3 sequence is 12 residues long. Trimming left V 1 base short and J 6 bases short, with 8 bases between. Germline CDR1 is GTSNPN and CDR2 is SVGIG (reference sequence).

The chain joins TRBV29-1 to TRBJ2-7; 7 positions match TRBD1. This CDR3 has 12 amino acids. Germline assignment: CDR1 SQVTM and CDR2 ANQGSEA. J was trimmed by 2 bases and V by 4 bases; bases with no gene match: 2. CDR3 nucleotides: TGCAGCGTTGCAACAGGGGCCTACGAGCAGTACTTC. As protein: CSVATGAYEQYF.

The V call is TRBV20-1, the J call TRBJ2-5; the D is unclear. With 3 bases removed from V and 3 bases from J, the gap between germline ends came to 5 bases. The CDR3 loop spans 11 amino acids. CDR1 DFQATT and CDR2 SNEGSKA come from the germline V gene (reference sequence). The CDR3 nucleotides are TGCAGTGCTAGGTCAGAAGAGACCCAGTACTTC. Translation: CSARSEETQYF.

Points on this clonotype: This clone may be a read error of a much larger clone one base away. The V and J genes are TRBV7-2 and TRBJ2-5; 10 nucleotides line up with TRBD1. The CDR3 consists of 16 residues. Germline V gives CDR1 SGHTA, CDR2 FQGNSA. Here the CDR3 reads CASSLSAGTGVETQCF. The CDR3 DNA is TGTGCCAGCAGCTTAAGCGCCGGGACAGGGGTTGAGACCCAGTGCTTC.

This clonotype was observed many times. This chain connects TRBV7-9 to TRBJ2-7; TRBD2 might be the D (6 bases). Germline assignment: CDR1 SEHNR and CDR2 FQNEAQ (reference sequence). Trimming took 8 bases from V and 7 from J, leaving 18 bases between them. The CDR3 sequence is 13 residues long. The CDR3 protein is CASSASVGGEQYF. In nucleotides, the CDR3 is TGTGCCAGCTCGGCTAGCGTCGGTGGGGAGCAGTACTTC.

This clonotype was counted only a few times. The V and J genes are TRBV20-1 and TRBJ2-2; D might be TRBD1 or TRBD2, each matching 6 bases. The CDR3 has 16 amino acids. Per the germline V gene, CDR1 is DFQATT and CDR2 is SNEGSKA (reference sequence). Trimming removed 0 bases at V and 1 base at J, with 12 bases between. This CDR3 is CSARDYGGQNTGELFF. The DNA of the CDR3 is TGCAGTGCTAGAGATTACGGGGGCCAGAACACCGGGGAGCTGTTTTTT.

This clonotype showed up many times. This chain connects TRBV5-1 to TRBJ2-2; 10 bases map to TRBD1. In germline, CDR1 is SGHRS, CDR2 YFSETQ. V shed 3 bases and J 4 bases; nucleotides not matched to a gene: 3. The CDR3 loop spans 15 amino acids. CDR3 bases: TGCGCCAGCAGCTGGACAGGGGGACTCACCGGGGAGCTGTTTTTT. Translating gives CASSWTGGLTGELFF.

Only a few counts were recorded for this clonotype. CDR3 protein: CASEADTEAFF. CDR3 DNA sequence: TGTGCCAGCGAAGCTGATACTGAAGCTTTCTTT. J is TRBJ1-1 and V is TRBV7-9; no firm D call. V lost 8 bases, J lost 5 bases, and 9 bases lay in between. CDR1 and CDR2 (germline): SEHNR, FQNEAQ (reference sequence). CDR3 length equals 11 residues.